This T cell receptor beta chain was obtained from a study of T-cell reconstitution after alpha-beta-depleted transplantation in children. The TCRbeta library was prepared with unique molecular identifiers. TCRdb redid the calling of the PCR reads with MiXCR, one entry per CDR3 protein. The sample has about 980,000 distinct CDR3 sequences, roughly 29% seen once; the top ten hold more than 25%. Study findings and constraints: From newly produced T cells came most of the T-cell counts and diversity one year after transplant.

This clonotype was seen more than once but under ten times. Its antigen is unidentified. Per the germline V gene, CDR1 is SEHNR and CDR2 is FQNEAQ (reference sequence). The CDR3 consists of 15 residues. Trimming removed 5 bases from V and 3 bases from J; junction bases left unmatched: 7. This chain links TRBV7-9 with TRBJ2-7; TRBD1 aligns across 10 bases. The sequence derives from a boy in the first two years of life who had a stem cell transplant for SCID, so the T cells may come from the graft donor. Sequencing used PBMCs, mostly from graft donor cells, obtained 360 days after TCRalphabeta/CD19-depleted stem cell transplant. CDR3 sequence reads: CASSPRDRGLYEQYF. CDR3 in DNA: TGTGCCAGCAGCCCCCGGGACAGGGGCCTCTACGAGCAGTACTTC.